This T cell receptor beta chain stems from a study of blood T cells in healthy people across ages. At the level of the study: About one barcoded TCR beta cDNA was captured per two T cells. Study conclusions and caveats: When one million T cells were used, diversity estimates were thought to be underestimates.

This clonotype has a single count. Its target is not known. Healthy Caucasian individuals from Russia aged about 6 to 90 served as donors. V lost 4 bases and J lost 2, with 20 bases in between. The CDR3 spans 16 residues. CDR1 SQVTM and CDR2 ANQGSEA come from the germline V gene. A J-beta primer mix and a sample-barcoded 5' primer were used in a second PCR of about 7 to 11 cycles. Every cDNA molecule carried a tag from a template-switch adaptor bearing 12 random nucleotides. TCRdb redid the calling of the 5' RACE reads with MiXCR, one entry per CDR3 protein. The table has some 690,000 distinct CDR3 sequences, 20% to 25% seen once.

V gene TRBV29-1 combines with J gene TRBJ1-2; D unresolved. The TCR comes from an older man in good health. The specimen sequenced was blood. The CDR3 DNA sequence: TGCAGCGTTGCTAGAAGGTCCGGGGTGCCAAACTATGGCTACACCTTC. Its translation: CSVARRSGVPNYGYTF.